One and the same sample provided the 19 T cell receptor beta chains below, sequenced in a study of T cell responses to AZD1222 COVID-19 vaccine. Clones were sequenced by immunoSEQ multiplex PCR, and TCRdb holds only the in-frame ones, with some missing. The sample consists of 120,000 or so clones, 75% to 95% of them appearing once. The material was peripheral blood, obtained 28 days after the second dose of the MenACWY control vaccine. The receptors were sampled from an adult who received the MenACWY meningococcal vaccine as a control.

V usage is TRBV5-1 and J usage is TRBJ2-7, with 8 positions matching TRBD2. The V gene end was trimmed by 3 bases and the J gene end by 4 bases; junction bases not matched to a gene: 9. CDR3 length equals 15 residues. In germline, CDR1 is SGHRS, CDR2 YFSETQ. DNA of the CDR3: TGCGCCAGCAGCTCGACAGCGGGAGCGGTATACGAGCAGTACTTC. Translated: CASSSTAGAVYEQYF.

This chain connects TRBV10-2 to TRBJ2-3; D is unresolved. The V and J ends lost 0 bases and 7 bases respectively, with 14 bases between them. This CDR3 is 15 amino acids long. Germline-derived CDR1 and CDR2 are WSHSY and SAAADI. CDR3 sequence: CASSESTSSSHTQYF. CDR3 DNA sequence: TGCGCCAGCAGTGAGTCGACAAGTAGCTCCCATACGCAGTATTTT.

CDR3 DNA: TGTGCCAGCAGCCAGGCGGACAGGGGGAACACTGAAGCTTTCTTT. Its translation is CASSQADRGNTEAFF. The V gene is TRBV5-4, the J gene TRBJ1-1; 9 bases are a match to TRBD1. Germline values: CDR1 SGHNT, CDR2 YYREEE (reference sequence). The length of the CDR3 is 15 residues. The ends lost 4 bases at V and 1 base at J; junction bases unmatched: 5.

This clone was observed a single time. The V and J genes are TRBV19 and TRBJ2-3; 8 positions match TRBD2. Trimming at V came to 2 bases and at J to 4 bases, leaving 8 bases not matched to a gene. Germline CDR1 LNHDA, CDR2 SQIVND (reference sequence). The CDR3 extends over 16 amino acids. DNA for the CDR3: TGTGCCAGTAGTATAATGGTAGCGGGATATTCAGATACGCAGTATTTT. This encodes CASSIMVAGYSDTQYF.

The chain has TRBV19 and TRBJ1-1, with a possible D match to TRBD1 (6 bases). The CDR3 loop spans 15 amino acids. The germline V gene encodes CDR1 LNHDA and CDR2 SQIVND (reference sequence). The V gene lost 5 bases and the J gene lost 4 bases, with 17 bases spanning the gap. The CDR3 loop reads CASSPDWGAGTEAFF. The DNA for the CDR3 is TGTGCCAGTAGTCCTGACTGGGGGGCGGGCACTGAAGCTTTCTTT.

This chain connects TRBV28 to TRBJ1-2; 8 positions match TRBD1. The CDR3 covers 16 residues. CDR1 is MDHEN and CDR2 is SYDVKM in the germline V gene. V lost 2 bases and J lost 8; bases outside the gene matches: 13. CDR3 amino acids: CASSLGYRQGAEGYTF. CDR3 in DNA: TGTGCCAGCAGTTTAGGATACCGTCAGGGGGCGGAGGGCTACACCTTC.

This clone has more than one count but fewer than ten. The gene calls are TRBV7-8 and TRBJ1-6, with D unclear. There are 13 residues in the CDR3. Germline loops: CDR1 SGHVS, CDR2 FQNEAQ. V gave up 2 bases and J gave up 9 bases, with 8 bases separating them. The CDR3 loop is CASSLNEGSPLHF. The CDR3 region has the DNA TGTGCCAGCAGCTTAAATGAAGGTTCACCCCTCCACTTT.

This clone has just one count. V is TRBV15 and J is TRBJ2-5, with 7 bases fitting TRBD1. Germline trimming cut 4 bases from V and 5 bases from J; bases unmatched to any gene: 10. Germline CDR1 reads LNHNV; CDR2 reads YYDKDF (reference sequence). CDR3 size: 15 residues. DNA for the CDR3: TGTGCCACCAGCAACCAGACAGGGAAAATTGAGACCCAGTACTTC. Protein sequence: CATSNQTGKIETQYF.

This chain uses TRBV7-2 with TRBJ2-7; D not certain. The germline V gene encodes CDR1 SGHTA and CDR2 FQGNSA. The V end lost 1 base, the J end lost 2 bases, and 6 bases lay between the germline ends. The CDR3 loop spans 13 amino acids. The CDR3 nucleotides read TGTGCCAGCAGCTTAGTCGTCCCCTACGAGCAGTACGTC. Translation gives CASSLVVPYEQYV.

The sample holds one count of this clone. The rearrangement uses TRBV27 and TRBJ1-5; maybe TRBD1 (6 bases). V was clipped by 5 bases and J by 0 bases, with 11 bases between them. Germline assignment: CDR1 MNHEY and CDR2 SMNVEV (reference sequence). The CDR3 length is 15 residues. CDR3 nucleotides: TGTGCCAGCAGTGCAGGGGTGCATAGCAATCAGCCCCAGCATTTT. Its translation: CASSAGVHSNQPQHF.

This chain connects TRBV5-1 to TRBJ2-5, with 8 nucleotides matching TRBD1. J was trimmed by 3 bases and V by 4 bases; bases with no gene match: 8. Germline-derived CDR1 and CDR2 are SGHRS and YFSETQ. The CDR3 covers 15 residues. The CDR3 protein is CASSGGTGAEETQYF. The CDR3 region has the DNA TGCGCCAGCAGCGGGGGGACAGGAGCTGAAGAGACCCAGTACTTC.

The chain uses TRBV28 and TRBJ1-6, with D possibly matching TRBD1 (5 bases). V was cut by 8 bases and J by 2 bases, with 13 bases left in between. This CDR3 region has 15 residues. Germline V gene data show CDR1 as MDHEN and CDR2 as SYDVKM. The CDR3 DNA follows: TGTGCCAGCCTTACGTCAGGGACCTATAATTCACCCCTCCACTTT. Translating it yields CASLTSGTYNSPLHF.

CDR3 residues: CASSIDTLNYGYTF. In DNA, the CDR3 is TGTGCCAGTAGTATAGATACACTCAACTATGGCTACACCTTC. The genes are TRBV19 and TRBJ1-2, with D unresolved. The CDR3 covers 14 residues. Per germline, CDR1 LNHDA and CDR2 SQIVND (reference sequence). V lost 0 bases, J lost 2 bases, and 7 bases lay in between.

This chain uses TRBV3-1 (or the pseudogene TRBV3-2) with TRBJ1-5; TRBD1 is a possible D gene (6 bases). CDR1 is LGHDT and CDR2 is YNNKEL in the germline V gene (reference sequence). Trimming removed 0 bases at V and 7 bases at J, with 10 bases between. The CDR3 covers 14 residues. The CDR3 DNA reads as TGTGCCAGCAGCCAAGATCCTGGGGGCCAGCCCCAGCATTTT. Its translation is CASSQDPGGQPQHF.

The chain links TRBV6-5 to TRBJ2-1; TRBD2 might be the D (6 bases). There are 13 residues in the CDR3. CDR1 is MNHEY and CDR2 is SVGAGI in the germline V gene. The V end lost 6 bases, the J end lost 5 bases, and 11 bases lay between the germline ends. The CDR3 DNA follows: TGTGCCAGCAGCCGCGGGATAAACAATGAGCAGTTCTTC. Protein product: CASSRGINNEQFF.

The chain is built from TRBV24-1 and TRBJ1-3, with D possibly matching TRBD1 (5 bases). Germline V CDR1 and CDR2: KGHDR, SFDVKD. V lost 3 bases to trimming and J lost 4 bases, with 12 bases between them. This CDR3 is built from 15 residues. This CDR3 is CATSDPRGPGNTIYF. CDR3 in DNA: TGTGCCACCAGTGATCCCCGGGGCCCGGGAAACACCATATATTTT.

The chain links TRBV7-9 to TRBJ2-1; D is perhaps TRBD2 (7 bases). The CDR3 is made up of 16 amino acids. Germline CDR1 SEHNR, CDR2 FQNEAQ (reference sequence). The V gene lost 2 bases and the J gene lost 4 bases, with 15 bases spanning the gap. The CDR3, as DNA: TGTGCCAGCAGCTTATTTCGGGGGGCGAGATACAATGAGCAGTTCTTC. Protein: CASSLFRGARYNEQFF.

The chain has TRBV5-1 and TRBJ2-7; weak D call: TRBD1 (6 bases). V was shortened by 3 bases and J by 2 bases, with 21 bases between the two germline ends. This CDR3 is built from 17 residues. In germline, CDR1 is SGHRS, CDR2 YFSETQ. CDR3 bases: TGCGCCAGCAGCTCGGCCGGACCCGGCAGGGGAACCTACGAGCAGTACTTC. Translation gives CASSSAGPGRGTYEQYF.

This chain uses TRBV6-2 or TRBV6-3 with TRBJ1-2; D uncertain. The germline V gene has CDR1 MNHEY and CDR2 SVGEGT. The CDR3 length is 11 residues. The V gene lost 5 bases and the J gene lost 8 bases, with 9 bases spanning the gap. CDR3 in DNA: TGTGCCAGCAGTATGCCCTCCGGCTACACCTTC. This gives the protein CASSMPSGYTF.